Included here is one T cell receptor beta chain sequence, with context. Original methodology: Estimation of nucleated cell counts relied on the amplification of reference gene primers. Sequenced by immunoSEQ multiplex PCR; TCRdb stores in-frame clones only, minus some. Clone size and V and J calls were adopted from that table, with D and trimming inferred from the DNA. The sample has about 260,000 clones; approximately 87% are singletons. The sample originates from a study of blood T cell repertoires in COVID-19. Trimming removed 5 bases at V and 1 base at J, with 14 bases between. Germline-derived CDR1 and CDR2 are PRHDT and FYEKMQ (reference sequence). The CDR3 has 15 amino acids.

The sample taken for sequencing was peripheral blood. This clonotype was sampled from a man aged 60 to 75 who had recovered from COVID-19. This sequence joins TRBV13 and TRBJ1-1, with no clear D. The CDR3 loop is CASSSQMPKNTEAFF. The CDR3 bases are TGTGCCAGCAGCAGTCAGATGCCGAAGAACACTGAAGCTTTCTTT.